This TCR beta chain comes out of a study of Ad26.COV2.S vaccination and SARS-CoV-2 variants. About the study: In the study, Ad26.COV2.S was injected intramuscularly once, or twice 56 days apart.

Note on this clone: This specimen includes other DNA sequences encoding the same CDR3.

Regarding treatment: about 20 received Ad26.COV2.S at low or high dose, single or two shots; a few received placebo; per-sample allocation not given. Specimen acquisition occurred on day 63 following the initial vaccine or placebo injection. Germline CDR1 reads LNHDA; CDR2 reads SQIVND (reference sequence). J lost 2 bases, V lost 4 bases, and 2 bases had no gene match. The length of the CDR3 is 13 residues. The method was immunoSEQ multiplex PCR; TCRdb's version includes in-frame clones alone and lacks a portion of them. The sample contains 200,000 to 300,000 clones, around 88% of which appear only once.

The chain has TRBV19 and TRBJ2-7; 7 bases agree with TRBD1. Sequencing was performed on peripheral blood, taken in a trial of Ad26.COV2.S vaccine versus placebo. The sequence was obtained from a person aged 18-60 years who received the Ad26.COV2.S COVID-19 vaccine or a placebo. CDR3 DNA: TGTGCCAGTAGTAGGACAGGTCCCTACGAGCAGTACTTC. It is translated as CASSRTGPYEQYF.